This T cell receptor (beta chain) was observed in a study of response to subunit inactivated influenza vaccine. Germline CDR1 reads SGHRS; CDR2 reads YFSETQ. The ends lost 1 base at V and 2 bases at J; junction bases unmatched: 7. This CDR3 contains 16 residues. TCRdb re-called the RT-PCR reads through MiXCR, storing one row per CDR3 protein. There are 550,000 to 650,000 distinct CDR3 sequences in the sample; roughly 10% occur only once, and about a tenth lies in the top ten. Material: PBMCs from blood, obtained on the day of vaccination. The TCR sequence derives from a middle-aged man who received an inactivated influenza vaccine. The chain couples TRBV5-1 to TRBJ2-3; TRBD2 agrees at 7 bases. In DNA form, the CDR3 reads TGCGCCAGCAGCTTGAAAGCTAGCGGATTCACAGATACGCAGTATTTT. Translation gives CASSLKASGFTDTQYF.